This paragraph reports one TCR beta chain. Its antigen remains unknown. This entry comes from a study of cytomegalovirus exposure and HLA in healthy donors. Turning to the study itself: Of the donors genotyped, several hundred in all, around 76% fell in the Caucasian-associated ancestry cluster. Study-wide findings and caveats: Later analysis reportedly placed an Asian-associated ancestry cluster below the approximately 730-donor mean in N-insertions. Some highly shared sequence variants likely arose as a pipeline artifact.

The PCR used 60 Vbeta and 13 Jbeta primers. Here immunoSEQ multiplex PCR was the method, and the copy in TCRdb shows in-frame clones only, minus some. This sample carries approximately 58,000 clones, with about 3.6% going to the ten biggest clones. The sample consisted of PBMCs. This sequence was found in a woman under 30 in good health and CMV-seronegative.

CDR3 in amino acids: CASSPYGLAEITGELFF. The CDR3 bases are TGTGCCAGCTCACCTTATGGACTAGCGGAGATAACCGGGGAGCTGTTTTTT. The chain joins TRBV18 to TRBJ2-2, with TRBD2 matching 10 bases. The V gene's germline CDR1 is KGHSH and CDR2 LQKENI. After removal of 3 bases from V and 5 bases from J, the junction contained 9 bases not matched to a gene. CDR3 length: 17 residues.